The next 14 T cell receptor beta chains were all read from a single sample in a study of cytomegalovirus exposure and HLA in healthy donors. Sequencing was performed with immunoSEQ multiplex PCR; in TCRdb, only in-frame clones are kept and a portion is missing. The sample lists 120,000 or so clones, around 90% occurring once. What was sequenced was PBMCs. These receptors were taken from a woman under 30 in good health and CMV-seronegative.

The CDR3 sequence is CASTSPGLTGELFF. The CDR3, as DNA: TGTGCCAGCACCTCTCCGGGACTCACCGGGGAGCTGTTTTTT. The gene calls are TRBV28 and TRBJ2-2, with D tentatively TRBD2 (6 bases). Germline loops: CDR1 MDHEN, CDR2 SYDVKM. V was trimmed by 7 bases and J by 4 bases, leaving 13 bases between them. The CDR3 sequence is 14 residues long.

The chain has TRBV28 and TRBJ2-1, with TRBD2 as a possible D gene (5 bases). The CDR3 spans 15 residues. V lost 2 bases to trimming and J lost 6 bases, with 14 bases between them. CDR1 MDHEN and CDR2 SYDVKM come from the germline V gene. The CDR3 bases are TGTGCCAGCAGTTTAACGATTGCCAGCGGCAATGAGCAGTTCTTC. This encodes CASSLTIASGNEQFF.

The gene calls are TRBV28 and TRBJ2-7; maybe TRBD2 (6 bases). From germline, CDR1 is MDHEN and CDR2 SYDVKM. CDR3 length equals 14 residues. V lost 6 bases and J 3 bases, leaving 15 bases between the germline ends. The DNA for the CDR3 is TGTGCCAGCAGCCACGGGGGAGTAGGCTACGAGCAGTACTTC. Encoded protein: CASSHGGVGYEQYF.

The chain uses TRBV7-9 and TRBJ2-5; 9 nucleotides agree with TRBD1. Germline trimming cut 3 bases from V and 3 bases from J; bases unmatched to any gene: 2. Looked up from germline, CDR1 is SEHNR and CDR2 is FQNEAQ (reference sequence). This CDR3 has 14 residues. The CDR3 sequence is CASSFRDREETQYF. The CDR3 region has the DNA TGTGCCAGCAGCTTCAGGGACAGGGAAGAGACCCAGTACTTC. The full variable domain, rest sourced from reference TRBV7-9 and TRBJ2-5, is DTGVSQNPRHKITKRGQNVTFRCDPISEHNRLYWYRQTLGQGPEFLTYFQNEAQLEKSRLLSDRFSAERPKGSFSTLEIQRTEQGDSAMYLCASSFRDREETQYFGPGTRLLVL.

The chain recombines TRBV19 with TRBJ2-1; 7 bases fit TRBD2. V lost 6 bases and J lost 4; bases outside the gene matches: 9. This CDR3 contains 15 residues. Germline V gives CDR1 LNHDA, CDR2 SQIVND (reference sequence). The CDR3 nucleotides are TGTGCCAGTAGGGGGCTAGCGGAGCTTTACAATGAGCAGTTCTTC. Translating it yields CASRGLAELYNEQFF.

The V and J genes are TRBV18 and TRBJ2-2; D is possibly TRBD1 (6 bases). V lost 1 base and J lost 6, with 6 bases in between. Germline CDR1 reads KGHSH; CDR2 reads LQKENI. The CDR3 is 13 amino acids. CDR3 DNA sequence: TGTGCCAGCTCACCACAGGGGGCCGGGGAGCTGTTTTTT. Protein: CASSPQGAGELFF.

The rearrangement joins TRBV30 to TRBJ1-3; weak D call: TRBD1 (5 bases). V was cut by 3 bases and J by 0 bases, with 15 bases left in between. The CDR3 is 16 amino acids. The germline gives CDR1 GTSNPN, CDR2 SVGIG (reference sequence). The CDR3 nucleotides are TGTGCCTGGAGAGAATTCGGGACTGCCTCTGGAAACACCATATATTTT. This translates into CAWREFGTASGNTIYF.

The chain couples TRBV11-1 to TRBJ2-6, with 7 bases that match TRBD1. The V and J ends lost 5 bases and 3 bases, in that order; junction bases with no gene match: 7. The CDR3 totals 16 residues. The germline V gene has CDR1 SGHAT and CDR2 FQDESV (reference sequence). The CDR3 is CASSQDRVRGANVLTF. The CDR3 DNA is TGTGCCAGCAGCCAAGACAGGGTCCGTGGGGCCAACGTCCTGACTTTC.

This chain connects TRBV5-1 to TRBJ1-3, with D perhaps TRBD1 (6 bases). V lost 1 base, J lost 7 bases, and 12 bases lay in between. Germline values: CDR1 SGHRS, CDR2 YFSETQ. This CDR3 region has 14 residues. The CDR3 region is CASSLPGEVNTIYF. The CDR3 DNA is TGCGCCAGCAGCTTGCCAGGGGAAGTCAACACCATATATTTT.

CDR3 sequence: CASSLGSGGWLETQYF. As DNA, the CDR3 is TGTGCCAGCAGCTTAGGGTCCGGGGGATGGCTAGAGACCCAGTACTTC. The V call is TRBV11-1, the J call TRBJ2-5; D might be TRBD2 (6 bases). Trimming cost V 1 base and J 4 bases, with 16 bases left between them. Germline V lookup: CDR1 SGHAT, CDR2 FQDESV (reference sequence). The length of the CDR3 is 16 residues.

CDR3 loop: CASSLERSLSYEQYF. DNA for the CDR3: TGTGCCAGCAGCTTAGAACGTAGTTTATCCTACGAGCAGTACTTC. V usage is TRBV7-2 and J usage is TRBJ2-7; D is uncertain. CDR3 length equals 15 residues. Germline assignment: CDR1 SGHTA and CDR2 FQGNSA. The ends were cut back, 1 base at V and 1 base at J, with 11 bases in the middle.

The chain recombines TRBV9 with TRBJ2-7; 7 nucleotides match TRBD2. The germline V gene encodes CDR1 SGDLS and CDR2 YYNGEE. The trim removed 4 bases at V and 0 bases at J, leaving 7 bases unmatched. There are 15 residues in the CDR3. CDR3 sequence reads: CASSSRGGSSYEQYF. CDR3 sequence (DNA): TGTGCCAGCAGCTCCCGGGGAGGGAGCTCCTACGAGCAGTACTTC. The variable domain in full, with the rest retrieved from reference TRBV9 and TRBJ2-7, is DSGVTQTPKHLITATGQRVTLRCSPRSGDLSVYWYQQSLDQGLQFLIQYYNGEERAKGNILERFSAQQFPDLHSELNLSSLELGDSALYFCASSSRGGSSYEQYFGPGTRLTVT.

This clone turned up a few times. The V and J genes are TRBV30 and TRBJ1-2, with D maybe TRBD1 (6 bases). CDR1 and CDR2 (germline): GTSNPN, SVGIG (reference sequence). Trimming shortened V by 5 bases and J by 4 bases, and 14 bases separated the two germline ends. The CDR3 has 13 amino acids. The CDR3 reads CAWGTLTVYGYTF. Here the CDR3 DNA reads TGTGCCTGGGGGACACTCACCGTCTATGGCTACACCTTC.

The V and J genes are TRBV12-5 and TRBJ1-4; 7 nucleotides match TRBD1. The CDR3 length is 15 residues. The junction had 8 bases not matched to a gene; V was cut back by 7 bases and J by 3 bases. Germline CDR1 is LGHNT and CDR2 is FRNRAP. In nucleotides, the CDR3 is TGTGCTAGTGTCCGGTCCCAGGGGGCTAATGAAAAACTGTTTTTT. Translation gives CASVRSQGANEKLFF.